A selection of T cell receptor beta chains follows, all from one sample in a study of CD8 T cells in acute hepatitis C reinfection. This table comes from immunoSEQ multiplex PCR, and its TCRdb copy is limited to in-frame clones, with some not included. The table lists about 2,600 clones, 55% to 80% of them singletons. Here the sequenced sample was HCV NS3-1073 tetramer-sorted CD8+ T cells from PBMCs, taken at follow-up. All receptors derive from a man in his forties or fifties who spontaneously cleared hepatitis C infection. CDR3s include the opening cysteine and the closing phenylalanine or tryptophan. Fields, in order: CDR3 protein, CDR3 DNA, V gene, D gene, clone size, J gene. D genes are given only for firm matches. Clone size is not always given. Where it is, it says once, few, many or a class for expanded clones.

cdr3_aa: CASTGTAPYEQYF
cdr3_nt: TGTGCCAGCACAGGGACGGCACCCTACGAGCAGTACTTC
v_call: TRBV28
d_call: -
clone_size: -
j_call: TRBJ2-7

cdr3_aa: CASSLGQSYGYTF
cdr3_nt: TGTGCCAGCAGTTTAGGGCAGAGCTATGGCTACACCTTC
v_call: TRBV27
d_call: -
clone_size: -
j_call: TRBJ1-2

cdr3_aa: CASSLVAGEHNEQFF
cdr3_nt: TGTGCCAGCAGCTTGGTTGCGGGAGAACACAATGAGCAGTTCTTC
v_call: TRBV5-4
d_call: TRBD2
clone_size: -
j_call: TRBJ2-1

cdr3_aa: CASSVLGQGGPEQYF
cdr3_nt: TGTGCCAGCAGTGTGTTAGGACAGGGGGGTCCCGAGCAGTACTTC
v_call: TRBV2
d_call: TRBD1
clone_size: -
j_call: TRBJ2-7

cdr3_aa: CASSPTGTGDQPQHF
cdr3_nt: TGCGCCAGCAGCCCTACCGGGACAGGGGACCAGCCCCAGCATTTT
v_call: TRBV5-1
d_call: TRBD1
clone_size: -
j_call: TRBJ1-5

cdr3_aa: CASSARTGYGYTF
cdr3_nt: TGTGCCAGCAGCGCAAGGACAGGGTATGGCTACACCTTC
v_call: TRBV9
d_call: TRBD1
clone_size: few
j_call: TRBJ1-2

cdr3_aa: CASSQGYSYEQYF
cdr3_nt: TGTGCCAGCAGCCAAGGGTACTCCTACGAGCAGTACTTC
v_call: TRBV14
d_call: -
clone_size: -
j_call: TRBJ2-7

cdr3_aa: CASSQRTVNPGELFF
cdr3_nt: TGCGCCAGCAGCCAGAGGACAGTAAACCCCGGGGAGCTGTTTTTT
v_call: TRBV4-1
d_call: -
clone_size: -
j_call: TRBJ2-2

cdr3_aa: CASSPHMDGYTF
cdr3_nt: TGCGCCAGCAGTCCACACATGGATGGCTACACCTTC
v_call: TRBV28
d_call: -
clone_size: -
j_call: TRBJ1-2

cdr3_aa: CASSLGYYEQYF
cdr3_nt: TGTGCAAGCAGCTTAGGATACTACGAGCAGTACTTC
v_call: TRBV7-8
d_call: -
clone_size: -
j_call: TRBJ2-7

cdr3_aa: CASSPRQGSTDTQYF
cdr3_nt: TGTGCCAGCAGCCCGAGACAGGGGAGCACAGATACGCAGTATTTT
v_call: TRBV7-8
d_call: TRBD1
clone_size: -
j_call: TRBJ2-3

cdr3_aa: CASRAWTVSYEQYF
cdr3_nt: TGTGCCAGCAGGGCTTGGACGGTGTCCTACGAGCAGTACTTC
v_call: TRBV6-1
d_call: -
clone_size: -
j_call: TRBJ2-7

cdr3_aa: CAWSRGQLAEQYF
cdr3_nt: TGTGCCTGGAGTCGAGGACAGTTGGCCGAGCAGTACTTC
v_call: TRBV30
d_call: -
clone_size: -
j_call: TRBJ2-7

cdr3_aa: CTTRGDEETQYF
cdr3_nt: TGCACCACCCGGGGGGACGAAGAGACCCAGTACTTC
v_call: TRBV29-1
d_call: TRBD2
clone_size: -
j_call: TRBJ2-5

cdr3_aa: CATSSASGRGMGNEQFF
cdr3_nt: TGTGCCACCAGCAGTGCTAGCGGGAGGGGGATGGGCAATGAGCAGTTCTTC
v_call: TRBV15
d_call: TRBD2
clone_size: -
j_call: TRBJ2-1

cdr3_aa: CASSSGPSGNTIYF
cdr3_nt: TGTGCCAGCAGCTCGGGACCCTCTGGAAACACCATATATTTT
v_call: TRBV7-2
d_call: -
clone_size: few
j_call: TRBJ1-3

cdr3_aa: CASSYSTGTGKETQYF
cdr3_nt: TGTGCCAGCAGTTACTCGACAGGGACAGGGAAGGAGACCCAGTACTTC
v_call: TRBV6-6
d_call: TRBD1
clone_size: few
j_call: TRBJ2-5

cdr3_aa: CASSSVGYAGASYNEQFF
cdr3_nt: TGTGCCAGCAGTTCTGTGGGGTACGCGGGAGCGTCCTACAATGAGCAGTTCTTC
v_call: TRBV13
d_call: TRBD2
clone_size: -
j_call: TRBJ2-1

cdr3_aa: CASTEWGQGPLGYTF
cdr3_nt: TGTGCCAGCACCGAATGGGGACAGGGTCCTCTTGGCTACACCTTC
v_call: TRBV2
d_call: TRBD1
clone_size: -
j_call: TRBJ1-2

cdr3_aa: CASSFGRNTEAFF
cdr3_nt: TGTGCCAGCAGCTTCGGACGGAACACTGAAGCTTTCTTT
v_call: TRBV5-6
d_call: -
clone_size: few
j_call: TRBJ1-1

cdr3_aa: CASTRPSHEQYF
cdr3_nt: TGTGCCAGCACCCGGCCTTCGCACGAGCAGTACTTC
v_call: TRBV6-1
d_call: -
clone_size: -
j_call: TRBJ2-7

cdr3_aa: CASSEEGDEKLFF
cdr3_nt: TGTGCCAGCAGTGAAGAAGGGGATGAAAAACTGTTTTTT
v_call: TRBV27
d_call: -
clone_size: -
j_call: TRBJ1-4